A single sample gave rise to the 8 T cell receptor beta chains below, sequenced in a study of neurological immune-mediated disorders. The time point is: longitudinal time-point 3. TCRdb re-analysed the 5' RACE reads in MiXCR, keeping a single row per CDR3 protein. The repertoire holds under 130,000 distinct CDR3 sequences, with 11% as singletons. Sample: PBMCs. These receptors all stem from a female donor with HTLV-1-associated myelopathy (HAM/TSP).

Ten or more counts support this clonotype. V and J are TRBV7-2 and TRBJ1-2; D is unresolved. In germline, CDR1 is SGHTA, CDR2 FQGNSA. V gave up 2 bases and J gave up 3 bases, with 10 bases separating them. The CDR3 totals 14 residues. DNA of the CDR3: TGTGCCAGCAGCTTAACTCGGGGTTACTATGGCTACACCTTC. Translation gives CASSLTRGYYGYTF.

This clonotype was counted many times. This chain joins TRBV11-2 and TRBJ2-7; 7 bases align to TRBD2. The CDR3 is 15 amino acids. Germline trimming cut 6 bases from V and 1 base from J; bases unmatched to any gene: 9. Germline V lookup: CDR1 SGHAT, CDR2 FQNNGV. Here the CDR3 DNA reads TGTGCCAGCAGGCCCCTACTAGCGCCTTCCTACGAGCAGTACTTC. Protein product: CASRPLLAPSYEQYF.

This clonotype was seen repeatedly, ten times or more. The chain couples TRBV7-2 to TRBJ1-5; the D is unclear. The CDR3 spans 15 residues. Germline V gene data show CDR1 as SGHTA and CDR2 as FQGNSA. V lost 1 base and J lost 1, with 8 bases in between. In DNA form, the CDR3 reads TGTGCCAGCAGCTTAGGTCAAGGAAGCAATCAGCCCCAGCATTTT. Translated: CASSLGQGSNQPQHF.

CDR3 sequence reads: CSASGPFNSRGGQETQYF. CDR3 coding DNA: TGCAGTGCTAGTGGGCCCTTTAACTCGCGGGGGGGACAAGAGACCCAGTACTTC. V and J are TRBV20-1 and TRBJ2-5, with 9 bases that match TRBD2. This CDR3 is built from 18 residues. V lost 3 bases, J lost 2 bases, and 16 bases stayed unmatched. The germline V gene encodes CDR1 DFQATT and CDR2 SNEGSKA (reference sequence).

This clonotype was counted many times. J is TRBJ2-3 and V is TRBV29-1, with a possible D match to TRBD1 (6 bases). This CDR3 has 14 residues. CDR1 is SQVTM, CDR2 ANQGSEA, per germline. V was trimmed by 4 bases and J by 4 bases, leaving 15 bases between them. The CDR3 sequence is CSVVWGQVPDTQYF. For the CDR3, the DNA is TGCAGCGTTGTGTGGGGGCAGGTCCCAGATACGCAGTATTTT.

Comment on this clonotype: A read error may explain this, as a much larger clone is one base away. The chain links TRBV7-8 to TRBJ2-2; 10 bases match TRBD1. The CDR3 has 17 residues. From germline, CDR1 is SGHVS and CDR2 FQNEAQ. CDR3 protein: CASSLVGTGAGTGDLFF. The CDR3 DNA is TGTGCCAGCAGCTTAGTTGGGACAGGGGCGGGCACCGGGGATCTGTTTTTT.

This clonotype appeared many times. The chain carries TRBV6-5 and TRBJ2-1; 9 nucleotides match TRBD2. The ends lost 6 bases at V and 9 bases at J; junction bases unmatched: 9. Germline V lookup: CDR1 MNHEY, CDR2 SVGAGI. The CDR3 has 14 amino acids. For the CDR3, the DNA is TGTGCCAGCAGACCCGGACTAGCGTCCACTGAGCAGTTCTTC. It codes for CASRPGLASTEQFF.

As concerns this clonotype: A read error is possible here, since a much larger clone lies one base away. The chain carries TRBV7-8 and TRBJ2-7; maybe TRBD1 (6 bases). Germline lookup yields CDR1 SGHVS and CDR2 FQNEAQ. V lost 3 bases to trimming and J lost 4 bases, with 10 bases between them. This CDR3 is built from 13 residues. CDR3 nucleotide sequence: TGTGCCAGCAGCTTTGGGGGCCAATACGAGCAGTACTTC. As protein: CASSFGGQYEQYF. The complete variable domain, with remaining parts taken from reference TRBV7-8 and TRBJ2-7, reads GAGVSQSPRYKVAKRGQDVALRCDPISGHVSLFWYQQALGQGPEFLTYFQNEAQLDKSGLPSDRFFAERPEGSVSTLKIQRTQQEDSAVYLCASSFGGQYEQYFGPGTRLTVT.